The 2 T cell receptor beta chains in this list originate from one sample, sequenced in a study of blood T cell repertoires in COVID-19. Sequenced by immunoSEQ multiplex PCR; TCRdb stores in-frame clones only, minus some. The sample includes under 150,000 clones, roughly 85% of them seen just once. Specimen: peripheral blood. The receptors derive from a man aged 35 to 55 with acute or convalescent COVID-19.

This sequence joins TRBV5-1 and TRBJ2-7, with 8 bases identical to TRBD1. Germline CDR1 is SGHRS and CDR2 is YFSETQ. CDR3 length equals 14 residues. V gave up 4 bases and J gave up 3 bases; unmatched junction bases: 6. This CDR3 reads CASSERTGYYEQYF. CDR3 nucleotides: TGCGCCAGCAGCGAGAGGACAGGGTACTACGAGCAGTACTTC.

V usage is TRBV9 and J usage is TRBJ1-5; TRBD1 might be the D (5 bases). Looked up from germline, CDR1 is SGDLS and CDR2 is YYNGEE. V lost 0 bases, J lost 0 bases, and 10 bases lay in between. This CDR3 has 16 amino acids. CDR3 DNA sequence: TGTGCCAGCAGCGTAGTGGACACATATAGCAATCAGCCCCAGCATTTT. Translated, it gives CASSVVDTYSNQPQHF.